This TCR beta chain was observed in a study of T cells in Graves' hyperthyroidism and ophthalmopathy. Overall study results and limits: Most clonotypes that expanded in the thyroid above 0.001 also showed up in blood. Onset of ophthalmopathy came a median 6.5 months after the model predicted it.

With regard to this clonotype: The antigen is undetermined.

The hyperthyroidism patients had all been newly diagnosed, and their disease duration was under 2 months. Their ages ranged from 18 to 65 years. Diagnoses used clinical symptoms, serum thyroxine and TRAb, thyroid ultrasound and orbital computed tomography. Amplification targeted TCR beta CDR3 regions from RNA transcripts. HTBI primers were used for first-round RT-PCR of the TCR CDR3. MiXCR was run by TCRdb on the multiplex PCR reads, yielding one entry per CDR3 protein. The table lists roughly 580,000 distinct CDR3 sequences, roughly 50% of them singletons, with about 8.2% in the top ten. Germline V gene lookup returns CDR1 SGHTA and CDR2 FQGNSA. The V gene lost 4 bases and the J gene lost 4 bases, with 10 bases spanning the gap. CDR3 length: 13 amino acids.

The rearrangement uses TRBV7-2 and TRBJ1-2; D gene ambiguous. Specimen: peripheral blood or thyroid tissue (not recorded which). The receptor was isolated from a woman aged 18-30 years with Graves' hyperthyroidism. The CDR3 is CASSYRNFYGYTF. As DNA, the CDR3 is TGTGCCAGCAGCTACAGAAATTTCTATGGCTACACCTTC. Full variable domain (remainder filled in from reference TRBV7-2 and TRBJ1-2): GAGVSQSPSNKVTEKGKDVELRCDPISGHTALYWYRQSLGQGLEFLIYFQGNSAPDKSGLPSDRFSAERTGGSVSTLTIQRTQQEDSAVYLCASSYRNFYGYTFGSGTRLTVV.